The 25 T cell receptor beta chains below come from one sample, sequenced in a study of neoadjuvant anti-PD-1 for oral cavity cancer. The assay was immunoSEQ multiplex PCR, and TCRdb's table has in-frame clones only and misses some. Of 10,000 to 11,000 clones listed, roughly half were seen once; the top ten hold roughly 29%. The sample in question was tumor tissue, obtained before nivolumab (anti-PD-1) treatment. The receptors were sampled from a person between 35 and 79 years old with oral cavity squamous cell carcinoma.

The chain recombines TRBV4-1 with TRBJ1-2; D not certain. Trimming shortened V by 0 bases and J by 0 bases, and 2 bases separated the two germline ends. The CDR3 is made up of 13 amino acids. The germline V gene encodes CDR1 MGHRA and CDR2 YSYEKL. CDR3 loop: CASSQDTNYGYTF. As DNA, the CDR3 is TGCGCCAGCAGCCAAGATACTAACTATGGCTACACCTTC.

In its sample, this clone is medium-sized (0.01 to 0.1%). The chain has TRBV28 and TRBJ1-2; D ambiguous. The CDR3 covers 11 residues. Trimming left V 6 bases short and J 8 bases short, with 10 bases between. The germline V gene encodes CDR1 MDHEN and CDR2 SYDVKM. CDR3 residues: CASSERIGYTF. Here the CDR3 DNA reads TGTGCCAGCAGCGAAAGGATCGGCTACACCTTC.

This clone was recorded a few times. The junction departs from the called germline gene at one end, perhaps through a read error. Here the CDR3 DNA reads TGCGCCAGCAGCCAAGATCGGGGAGGAACTGAAGCTTTCTTT. Its translation is CASSQDRGGTEAFF. This chain links TRBV5-4 with TRBJ1-1; no definite D call. The CDR3 is made up of 14 amino acids. In germline, CDR1 is SGHNT, CDR2 YYREEE (reference sequence).

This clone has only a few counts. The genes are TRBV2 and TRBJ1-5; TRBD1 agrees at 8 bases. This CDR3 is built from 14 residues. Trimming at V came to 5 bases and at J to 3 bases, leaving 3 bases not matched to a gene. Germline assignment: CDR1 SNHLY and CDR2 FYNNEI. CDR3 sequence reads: CASSRTGSNQPQHF. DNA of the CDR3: TGTGCCAGCAGTAGGACAGGGTCCAATCAGCCCCAGCATTTT.

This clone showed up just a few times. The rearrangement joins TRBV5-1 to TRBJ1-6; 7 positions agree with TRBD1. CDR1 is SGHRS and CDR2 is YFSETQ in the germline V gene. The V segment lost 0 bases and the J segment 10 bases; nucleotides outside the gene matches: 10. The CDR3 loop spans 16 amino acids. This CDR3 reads CASSLVEGASGSPLHF. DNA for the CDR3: TGCGCCAGCAGCTTGGTGGAGGGGGCCTCAGGGTCACCCCTCCACTTT.

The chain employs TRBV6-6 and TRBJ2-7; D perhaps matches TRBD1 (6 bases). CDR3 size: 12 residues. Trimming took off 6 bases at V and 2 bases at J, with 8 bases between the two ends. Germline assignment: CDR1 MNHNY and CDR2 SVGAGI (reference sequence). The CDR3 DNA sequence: TGTGCCAGCAGGACAGGAACCTACGAGCAGTACTTC. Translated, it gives CASRTGTYEQYF.

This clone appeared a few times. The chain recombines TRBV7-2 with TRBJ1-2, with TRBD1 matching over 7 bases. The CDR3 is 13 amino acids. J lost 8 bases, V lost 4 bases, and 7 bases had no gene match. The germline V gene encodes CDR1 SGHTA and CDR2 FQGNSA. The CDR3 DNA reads TGTGCCAGCAGCTCGACAGGGACCGGGGGCTACACCTTC. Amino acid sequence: CASSSTGTGGYTF.

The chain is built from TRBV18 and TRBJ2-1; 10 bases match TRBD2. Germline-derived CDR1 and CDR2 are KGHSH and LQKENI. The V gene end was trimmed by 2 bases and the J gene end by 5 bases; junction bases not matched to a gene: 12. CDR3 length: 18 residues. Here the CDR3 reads CASSPIVVAGGPNNEQFF. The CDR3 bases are TGTGCCAGCTCACCAATCGTGGTAGCGGGGGGCCCCAACAATGAGCAGTTCTTC.

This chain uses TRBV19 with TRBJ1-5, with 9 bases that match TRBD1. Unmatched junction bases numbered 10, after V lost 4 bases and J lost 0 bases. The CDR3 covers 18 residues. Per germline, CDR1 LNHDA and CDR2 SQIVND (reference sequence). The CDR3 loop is CASSSVDRGLDSNQPQHF. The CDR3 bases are TGTGCCAGTAGTAGTGTGGACAGGGGTTTAGATAGCAATCAGCCCCAGCATTTT.

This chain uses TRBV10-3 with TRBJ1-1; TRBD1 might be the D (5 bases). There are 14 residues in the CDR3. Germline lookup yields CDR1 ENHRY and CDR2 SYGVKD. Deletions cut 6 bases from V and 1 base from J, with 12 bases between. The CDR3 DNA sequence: TGTGCCATCAGGGGGGACGGAGGGAACACTGAAGCTTTCTTT. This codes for CAIRGDGGNTEAFF.

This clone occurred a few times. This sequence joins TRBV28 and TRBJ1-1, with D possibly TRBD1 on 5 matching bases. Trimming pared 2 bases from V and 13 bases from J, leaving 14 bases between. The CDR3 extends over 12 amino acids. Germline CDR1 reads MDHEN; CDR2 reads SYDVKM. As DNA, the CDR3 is TGTGCCAGCAGTTTAGGGGCAGTTAGGGTTTTCTTT. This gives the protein CASSLGAVRVFF. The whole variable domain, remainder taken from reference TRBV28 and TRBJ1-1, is DVKVTQSSRYLVKRTGEKVFLECVQDMDHENMFWYRQDPGLGLRLIYFSYDVKMKEKGDIPEGYSVSREKKERFSLILESASTNQTSMYLCASSLGAVRVFFGQGTRLTVV.

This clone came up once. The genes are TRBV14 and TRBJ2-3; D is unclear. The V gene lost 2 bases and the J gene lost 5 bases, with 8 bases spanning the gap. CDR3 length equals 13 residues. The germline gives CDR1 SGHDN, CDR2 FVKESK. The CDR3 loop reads CASSQSQRDTQYF. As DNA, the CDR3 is TGTGCCAGCAGCCAAAGCCAGCGAGATACGCAGTATTTT.

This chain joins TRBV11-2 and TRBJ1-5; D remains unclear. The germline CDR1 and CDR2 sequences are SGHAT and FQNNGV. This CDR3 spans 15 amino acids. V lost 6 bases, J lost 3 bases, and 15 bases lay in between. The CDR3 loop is CASSQTFGTNQPQHF. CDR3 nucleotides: TGTGCCAGCAGTCAAACATTCGGAACCAATCAGCCCCAGCATTTT.

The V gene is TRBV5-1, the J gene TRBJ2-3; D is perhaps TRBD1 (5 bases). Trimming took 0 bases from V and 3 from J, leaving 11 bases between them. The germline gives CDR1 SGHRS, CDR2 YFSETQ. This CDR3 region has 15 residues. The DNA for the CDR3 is TGCGCCAGCAGCTTGGAGGCCAGGGAAACAGATACGCAGTATTTT. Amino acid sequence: CASSLEARETDTQYF. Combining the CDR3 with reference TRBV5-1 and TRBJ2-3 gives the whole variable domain KAGVTQTPRYLIKTRGQQVTLSCSPISGHRSVSWYQQTPGQGLQFLFEYFSETQRNKGNFPGRFSGRQFSNSRSEMNVSTLELGDSALYLCASSLEARETDTQYFGPGTRLTVL.

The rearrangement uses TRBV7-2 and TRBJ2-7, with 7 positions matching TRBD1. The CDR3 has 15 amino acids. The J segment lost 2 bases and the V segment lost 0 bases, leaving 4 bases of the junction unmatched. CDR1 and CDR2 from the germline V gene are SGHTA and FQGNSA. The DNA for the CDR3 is TGTGCCAGCAGCTTAGCGCGTCAGGGGGCCTACGAGCAGTACTTC. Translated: CASSLARQGAYEQYF.

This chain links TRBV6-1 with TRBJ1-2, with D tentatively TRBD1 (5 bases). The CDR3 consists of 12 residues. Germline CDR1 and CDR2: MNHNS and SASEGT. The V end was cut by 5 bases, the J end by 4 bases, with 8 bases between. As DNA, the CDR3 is TGTGCCAGCAGTAACGGGGCCTATGGCTACACCTTC. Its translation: CASSNGAYGYTF.

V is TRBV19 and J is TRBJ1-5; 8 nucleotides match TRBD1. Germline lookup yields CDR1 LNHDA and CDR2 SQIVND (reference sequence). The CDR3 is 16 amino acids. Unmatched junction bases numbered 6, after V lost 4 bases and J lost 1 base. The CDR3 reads CASSTRQGSSNQPQHF. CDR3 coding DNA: TGTGCCAGTAGTACCCGACAGGGGTCAAGCAATCAGCCCCAGCATTTT.

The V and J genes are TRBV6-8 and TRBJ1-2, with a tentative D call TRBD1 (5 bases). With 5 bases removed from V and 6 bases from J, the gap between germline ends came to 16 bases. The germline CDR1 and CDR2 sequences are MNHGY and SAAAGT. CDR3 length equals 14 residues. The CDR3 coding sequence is TGTGCCAGCAGTGAATGGGCAGGGAGAGATGGCTACACCTTC. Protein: CASSEWAGRDGYTF.

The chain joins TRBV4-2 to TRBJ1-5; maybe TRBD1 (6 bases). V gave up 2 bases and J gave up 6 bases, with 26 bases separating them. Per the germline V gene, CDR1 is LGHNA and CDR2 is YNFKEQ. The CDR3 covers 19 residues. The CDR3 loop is CASSQLIAGGVGVGQPQHF. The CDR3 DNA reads TGTGCCAGCAGCCAATTAATCGCGGGGGGCGTGGGGGTAGGTCAGCCCCAGCATTTT.

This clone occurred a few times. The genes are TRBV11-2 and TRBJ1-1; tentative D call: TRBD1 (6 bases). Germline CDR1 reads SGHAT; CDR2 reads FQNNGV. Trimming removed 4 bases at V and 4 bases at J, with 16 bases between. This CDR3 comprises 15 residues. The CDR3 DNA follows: TGTGCCAGCAGCTCTCCCCCTACAGGGATCACTGAAGCTTTCTTT. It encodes CASSSPPTGITEAFF.

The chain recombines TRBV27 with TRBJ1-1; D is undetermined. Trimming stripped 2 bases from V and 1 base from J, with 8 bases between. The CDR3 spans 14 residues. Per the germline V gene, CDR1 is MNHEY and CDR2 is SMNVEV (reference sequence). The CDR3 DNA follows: TGTGCCAGCAGTTTAGGGGAGACGAACACTGAAGCTTTCTTT. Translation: CASSLGETNTEAFF.

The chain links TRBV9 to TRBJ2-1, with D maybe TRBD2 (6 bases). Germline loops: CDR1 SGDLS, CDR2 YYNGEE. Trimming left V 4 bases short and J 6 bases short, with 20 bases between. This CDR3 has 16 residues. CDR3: CASSPGDPVPRNEQFF. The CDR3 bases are TGTGCCAGCAGCCCGGGGGATCCAGTACCTCGCAATGAGCAGTTCTTC.

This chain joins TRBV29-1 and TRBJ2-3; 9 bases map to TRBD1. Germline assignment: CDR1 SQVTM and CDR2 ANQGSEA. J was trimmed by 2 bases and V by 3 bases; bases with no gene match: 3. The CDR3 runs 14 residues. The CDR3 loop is CSVEGQGFTDTQYF. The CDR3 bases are TGCAGCGTTGAGGGACAGGGATTCACAGATACGCAGTATTTT.

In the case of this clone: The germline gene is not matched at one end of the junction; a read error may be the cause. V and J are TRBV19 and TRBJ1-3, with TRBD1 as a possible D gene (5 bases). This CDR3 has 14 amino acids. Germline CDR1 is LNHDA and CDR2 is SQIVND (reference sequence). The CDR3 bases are TGTGCCAGCAGTATCGGAGCGGGGCTTGCCACCATATATTTT. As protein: CASSIGAGLATIYF.

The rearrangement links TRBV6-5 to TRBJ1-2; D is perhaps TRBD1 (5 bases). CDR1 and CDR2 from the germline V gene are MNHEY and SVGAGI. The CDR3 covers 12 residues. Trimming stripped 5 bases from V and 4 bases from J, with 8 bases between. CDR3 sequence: CASSNGAYGYTF. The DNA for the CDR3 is TGTGCCAGCAGTAACGGGGCCTATGGCTACACCTTC.